The clone carrying this T cell receptor (beta chain) has a handful of counts. This entry comes from a study of blood T cells in healthy people across ages. Using a J-beta primer mix together with a sample-barcoded 5' primer, a second PCR was run for about 7 to 12 cycles. TCRdb ran MiXCR on the 5' RACE reads and lists one entry per CDR3 protein. Altogether about 1.5 million distinct CDR3 sequences are present, around 39% being singletons, with the ten largest covering 6.5% to 10%. The V end lost 4 bases, the J end lost 0 bases, and 17 bases lay between the germline ends. The germline CDR1 and CDR2 sequences are SQVTM and ANQGSEA. The CDR3 consists of 16 residues. Total RNA was extracted at no less than 6 micrograms per sample.

This receptor was identified in a woman aged 18 to 35 in good health. The J gene is TRBJ2-3, the V gene TRBV29-1; D might be TRBD1 (6 bases). The specimen was blood. This CDR3 is CSVVPGHFLSTDTQYF. CDR3 DNA sequence: TGCAGCGTTGTACCGGGACACTTCCTTAGCACAGATACGCAGTATTTT.